A single T cell receptor beta chain is shown here with its context. Its target is not known. The data originate from a study of cytomegalovirus exposure and HLA in healthy donors. Broader study findings: High specificity and sensitivity for cytomegalovirus status were reported for the classifier.

The PCR was carried out with 60 Vbeta primers and 13 Jbeta primers. Produced via immunoSEQ multiplex PCR; TCRdb's table is partial and in-frame only. The sample shows about 190,000 clones, around 75% of them seen only once. The CDR3 sequence is 13 residues long. Germline values: CDR1 MNHNS, CDR2 SASEGT. Trimming removed 6 bases at V and 1 base at J, with 7 bases between. This clonotype originated in a woman aged 25-40 years in good health and CMV-seropositive. Specimen: PBMCs. This sequence joins TRBV6-1 and TRBJ2-1; D may be TRBD2 (6 bases). The CDR3 spells CASSAGSYNEQFF. CDR3 nucleotides: TGTGCCAGCAGCGCGGGATCCTACAATGAGCAGTTCTTC.